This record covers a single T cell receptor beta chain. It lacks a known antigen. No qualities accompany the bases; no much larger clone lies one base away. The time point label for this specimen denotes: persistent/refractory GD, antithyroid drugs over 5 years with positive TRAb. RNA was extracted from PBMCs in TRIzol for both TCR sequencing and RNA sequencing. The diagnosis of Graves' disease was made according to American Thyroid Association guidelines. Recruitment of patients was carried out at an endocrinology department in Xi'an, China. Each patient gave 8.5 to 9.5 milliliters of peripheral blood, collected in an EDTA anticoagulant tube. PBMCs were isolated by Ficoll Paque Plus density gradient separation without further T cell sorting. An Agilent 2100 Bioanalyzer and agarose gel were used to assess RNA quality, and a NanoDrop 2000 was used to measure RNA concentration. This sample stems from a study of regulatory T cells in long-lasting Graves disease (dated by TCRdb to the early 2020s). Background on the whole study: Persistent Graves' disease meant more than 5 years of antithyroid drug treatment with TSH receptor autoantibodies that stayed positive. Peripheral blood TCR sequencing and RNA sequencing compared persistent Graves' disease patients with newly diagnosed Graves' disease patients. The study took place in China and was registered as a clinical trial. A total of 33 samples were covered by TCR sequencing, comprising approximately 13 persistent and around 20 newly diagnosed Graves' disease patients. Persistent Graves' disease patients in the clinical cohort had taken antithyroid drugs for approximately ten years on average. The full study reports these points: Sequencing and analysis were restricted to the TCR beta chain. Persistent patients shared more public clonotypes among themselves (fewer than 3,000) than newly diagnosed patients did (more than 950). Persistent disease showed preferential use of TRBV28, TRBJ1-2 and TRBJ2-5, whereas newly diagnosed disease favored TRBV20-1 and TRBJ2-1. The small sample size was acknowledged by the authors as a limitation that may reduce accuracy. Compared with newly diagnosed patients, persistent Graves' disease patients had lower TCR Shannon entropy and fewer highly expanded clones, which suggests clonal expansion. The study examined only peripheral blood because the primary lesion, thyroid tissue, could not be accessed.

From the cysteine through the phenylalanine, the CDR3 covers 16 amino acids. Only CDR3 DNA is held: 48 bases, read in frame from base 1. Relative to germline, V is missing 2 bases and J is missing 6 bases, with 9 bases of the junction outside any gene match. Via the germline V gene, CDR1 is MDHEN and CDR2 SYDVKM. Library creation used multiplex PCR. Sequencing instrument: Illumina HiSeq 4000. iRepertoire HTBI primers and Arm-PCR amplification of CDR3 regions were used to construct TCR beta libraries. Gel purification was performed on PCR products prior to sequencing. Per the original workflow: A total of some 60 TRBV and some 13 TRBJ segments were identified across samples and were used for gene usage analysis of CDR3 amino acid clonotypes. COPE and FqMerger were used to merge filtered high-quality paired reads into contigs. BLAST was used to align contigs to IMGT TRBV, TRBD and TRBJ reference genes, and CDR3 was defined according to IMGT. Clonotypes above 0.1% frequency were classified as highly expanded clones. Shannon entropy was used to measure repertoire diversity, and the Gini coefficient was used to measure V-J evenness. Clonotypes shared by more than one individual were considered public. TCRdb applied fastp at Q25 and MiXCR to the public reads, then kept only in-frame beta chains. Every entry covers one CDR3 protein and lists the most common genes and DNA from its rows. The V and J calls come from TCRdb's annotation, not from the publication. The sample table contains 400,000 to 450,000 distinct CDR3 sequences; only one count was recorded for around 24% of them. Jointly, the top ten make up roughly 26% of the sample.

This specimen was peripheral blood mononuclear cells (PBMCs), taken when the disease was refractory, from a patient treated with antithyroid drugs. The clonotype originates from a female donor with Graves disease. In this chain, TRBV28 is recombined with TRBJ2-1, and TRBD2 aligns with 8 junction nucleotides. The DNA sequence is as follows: TGTGCCAGCAGTTTAGTGACGGGAGGGCAAGTCAATGAGCAGTTCTTC. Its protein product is CASSLVTGGQVNEQFF.